This T cell receptor (beta chain) was retrieved from a study of blood T cell repertoires in COVID-19. For the study at large: The samples span acute and convalescent COVID-19 from the United States, Italy and Spain. PBMCs, B-cell-depleted T cells, or T cells were the source of the cDNA or gDNA that made up the material.

CDR3 length: 14 amino acids. Germline CDR1 LGHDT, CDR2 YNNKEL (reference sequence). Trimming cost V 1 base and J 1 base; bases outside gene matches: 0. TCRdb keeps only in-frame clones here, not all; method: immunoSEQ multiplex PCR. The repertoire holds some 130,000 clones, with about 92% as singletons. The sample was peripheral blood. The source is a man aged 55 to 70 with COVID-19, enrolled during active disease. The V and J genes are TRBV3-1 (or the pseudogene TRBV3-2) and TRBJ1-1, with 7 bases aligning to TRBD1. CDR3 residues: CASSQGTGNTEAFF. CDR3 nucleotides: TGTGCCAGCAGCCAAGGGACAGGGAACACTGAAGCTTTCTTT.